These 22 T cell receptor beta chains were all obtained from the same sample, sequenced in a study of response to subunit inactivated influenza vaccine. TCRdb reprocessed the RT-PCR reads with MiXCR, giving one entry per CDR3 protein. Altogether around 180,000 distinct CDR3 sequences are present, 9.2% being singletons, with the ten largest covering roughly a tenth. The sample in question was non-naive T cells sorted from PBMCs, obtained on the day of vaccination. The receptors were sampled from a man aged 50-60 years who received an inactivated influenza vaccine.

V and J are TRBV20-1 and TRBJ2-7; 8 bases map to TRBD1. Losses at the gene ends were 6 bases for V and 0 bases for J; bases not matched to a gene: 7. Looked up from germline, CDR1 is DFQATT and CDR2 is SNEGSKA (reference sequence). This CDR3 comprises 14 residues. This CDR3 is CSATGTGYSYEQYF. In DNA, the CDR3 is TGCAGTGCCACCGGGACAGGATACTCCTACGAGCAGTACTTC.

The V call is TRBV7-8, the J call TRBJ2-1; possibly TRBD2 for D (6 bases). V lost 0 bases and J 0 bases, leaving 15 bases between the germline ends. CDR1 is SGHVS, CDR2 FQNEAQ, per germline. CDR3 size: 18 residues. The CDR3 reads CASSLATLAGSSYNEQFF. CDR3 bases: TGTGCCAGCAGCTTAGCTACTCTTGCGGGGAGCTCCTACAATGAGCAGTTCTTC. The full variable domain, its missing parts supplied by reference TRBV7-8 and TRBJ2-1, is GAGVSQSPRYKVAKRGQDVALRCDPISGHVSLFWYQQALGQGPEFLTYFQNEAQLDKSGLPSDRFFAERPEGSVSTLKIQRTQQEDSAVYLCASSLATLAGSSYNEQFFGPGTRLTVL.

This clonotype was recorded a few times. The chain has TRBV7-9 and TRBJ1-1; D might be TRBD1 (6 bases). The CDR3 has 14 amino acids. The germline V gene encodes CDR1 SEHNR and CDR2 FQNEAQ (reference sequence). Trimming took 3 bases from V and 3 from J, leaving 11 bases between them. For the CDR3, the DNA is TGTGCCAGCAGCTTTGGGGGGCTGTACACTGAAGCTTTCTTT. Translating gives CASSFGGLYTEAFF.

This clonotype was counted between two and nine times. V and J are TRBV6-4 and TRBJ2-3, with TRBD2 identical over 9 bases. CDR1 MRHNA and CDR2 SNTAGT come from the germline V gene. This CDR3 comprises 14 residues. V shed 3 bases, J shed 4 bases, and the junction held 2 bases outside the gene matches. The CDR3 DNA is TGTGCCAGCAGTGAGGGACTAGCTGCAGATACGCAGTATTTT. Amino acids: CASSEGLAADTQYF.

The chain has TRBV7-9 and TRBJ2-7, with D perhaps matching TRBD1 or TRBD2 (5 bases each). Germline CDR1 reads SEHNR; CDR2 reads FQNEAQ (reference sequence). V lost 5 bases and J lost 1, with 12 bases in between. The CDR3 is 14 amino acids. The CDR3 spells CASSGHRDSYEQYF. The CDR3 DNA sequence: TGTGCCAGCAGCGGACACCGGGATTCCTACGAGCAGTACTTC.

The chain carries TRBV30 and TRBJ2-7; D unclear. Germline CDR1 GTSNPN, CDR2 SVGIG (reference sequence). V shed 5 bases and J shed 3 bases, with 17 bases lying between them. The CDR3 contains 14 residues. CDR3 nucleotide sequence: TGTGCCTGGTGTGCCCCACCGAGTGGCTACGAGCAGTACTTC. Translated: CAWCAPPSGYEQYF.

The chain links TRBV5-5 to TRBJ2-3; TRBD1 aligns across 7 bases. V shed 1 base and J 1 base; nucleotides not matched to a gene: 3. The CDR3 runs 15 residues. The germline CDR1 and CDR2 sequences are SGHKS and YYEKEE (reference sequence). The CDR3 DNA follows: TGTGCCAGCAGCTTGAAAACAGGGGGCACAGATACGCAGTATTTT. Translation gives CASSLKTGGTDTQYF.

This clonotype was detected ten times or more. The V call is TRBV7-8, the J call TRBJ1-2; tentative D call: TRBD1 (6 bases). The CDR3 totals 15 residues. Per the germline V gene, CDR1 is SGHVS and CDR2 is FQNEAQ. Trimming pared 5 bases from V and 2 bases from J, leaving 15 bases between. The CDR3 here is CASSRDGGRNYGYTF. CDR3 in DNA: TGTGCCAGCAGCCGAGATGGGGGGCGGAACTATGGCTACACCTTC.

Many counts were recorded for this clonotype. The junction differs from germline at one of its ends, possibly a read error. The rearrangement uses TRBV5-6 and TRBJ2-1; 9 bases agree with TRBD2. The CDR3 is made up of 18 amino acids. Looked up from germline, CDR1 is SGHDT and CDR2 is YYEEEE. CDR3 nucleotides: TGTGCCAGCACCTACTTCCTGGGTGTAGCGGGAGACCCAATTGAGAAGTTCTTC. Its translation is CASTYFLGVAGDPIEKFF. The entire variable domain, with the rest obtained from reference TRBV5-6 and TRBJ2-1, is as follows: DAGVTQSPTHLIKTRGQQVTLRCSPKSGHDTVSWYQQALGQGPQFIFQYYEEEERQRGNFPDRFSGHQFPNYSSELNVNALLLGDSALYLCASTYFLGVAGDPIEKFFGPGTRLTVL.

Ten or more counts support this clonotype. This chain links TRBV7-2 with TRBJ1-1; TRBD1 matches at 12 bases. Trimming removed 0 bases from V and 12 bases from J; junction bases left unmatched: 5. The CDR3 has 14 residues. Germline CDR1 SGHTA, CDR2 FQGNSA. The CDR3 loop is CASSLAPGQGATFF. The CDR3 DNA is TGTGCCAGCAGCTTAGCCCCGGGACAGGGGGCAACTTTCTTT.

Points on this clonotype: The junction shows a germline mismatch at one end, possibly a read error. The genes are TRBV4-3 and TRBJ1-5; D gene uncertain. The CDR3 loop spans 15 amino acids. The germline V gene encodes CDR1 LGHNA and CDR2 YSLEER. CDR3 sequence (DNA): TGCGCCAGCAGCGAAGACATCGTTAGCAATCAGCCCCAGCATTTT. Its translation is CASSEDIVSNQPQHF.

This clonotype occurred a few times. A much larger clone is a single base away; this may be a read error. This chain joins TRBV27 and TRBJ2-7, with 11 bases matching TRBD2. The length of the CDR3 is 14 residues. Germline V gives CDR1 MNHEY, CDR2 SMNVEV (reference sequence). Germline trimming cut 5 bases from V and 3 bases from J; bases unmatched to any gene: 3. The CDR3 nucleotides are TGTGCCAGCAGTGCGGGACTAGCGGTCTACGAGCAGTACTTC. It is translated as CASSAGLAVYEQYF.

This clonotype was seen more than once but under ten times. The chain has TRBV11-2 and TRBJ2-3; unclear D gene. Germline CDR1 reads SGHAT; CDR2 reads FQNNGV. V shed 3 bases and J shed 6 bases, with 10 bases lying between them. CDR3 length equals 13 residues. The CDR3 DNA follows: TGTGCCAGCAGCTTCGAGACGGCTGATACGCAGTATTTT. The encoded protein is CASSFETADTQYF.

This clonotype was seen at least ten times. As DNA, the CDR3 is TGTGCCAGCTCACCAAGTTTCAATGAGCAGTTCTTC. Its translation is CASSPSFNEQFF. The chain links TRBV18 to TRBJ2-1; D unclear. Germline CDR1 and CDR2: KGHSH and LQKENI. V was trimmed by 2 bases and J by 6 bases, leaving 5 bases between them. There are 12 residues in the CDR3.

The chain combines TRBV4-2 with TRBJ1-3; D gene ambiguous. Germline CDR1 is LGHNA and CDR2 is YNFKEQ. Trimming took 1 base from V and 0 from J, leaving 7 bases between them. CDR3 length: 15 amino acids. The CDR3 nucleotides read TGTGCCAGCAGCCAAGGGGGATTCTCTGGAAACACCATATATTTT. It yields the protein CASSQGGFSGNTIYF.

This clonotype came up many times. V is TRBV4-1 and J is TRBJ2-5; D ambiguous. CDR3 length equals 13 residues. Germline V gives CDR1 MGHRA, CDR2 YSYEKL. V lost 2 bases and J 6 bases, leaving 10 bases between the germline ends. CDR3 nucleotides: TGCGCCAGCAGCCAACTAATCTTGCAGACCCAGTACTTC. Translated, it gives CASSQLILQTQYF.

Ten or more counts support this clonotype. The chain recombines TRBV11-2 with TRBJ2-2; weak D call: TRBD2 (6 bases). CDR3 length: 17 amino acids. The V end was cut by 5 bases, the J end by 1 base, with 17 bases between. Germline values: CDR1 SGHAT, CDR2 FQNNGV. CDR3 in amino acids: CASSRALGGKNTGELFF. In DNA form, the CDR3 reads TGTGCCAGCAGCCGCGCTCTGGGCGGGAAGAACACCGGGGAGCTGTTTTTT.

V is TRBV20-1 and J is TRBJ2-6; possibly TRBD1 for D (6 bases). CDR1 is DFQATT, CDR2 SNEGSKA, per germline (reference sequence). V shed 4 bases and J shed 2 bases, with 9 bases lying between them. This CDR3 contains 14 residues. The CDR3, as DNA: TGCAGTGCTATGACAGGTGCTGGGGCCAACGTCCTGACTTTC. Translating gives CSAMTGAGANVLTF.

This clonotype was picked up many times. The chain combines TRBV6-2 or TRBV6-3 with TRBJ1-5; no clear D. V lost 7 bases and J 0 bases, leaving 13 bases between the germline ends. The CDR3 totals 15 residues. Per germline, CDR1 MNHEY and CDR2 SVGEGT. The CDR3 DNA reads TGTGCCAGCATGGCGGAGAAGTATAGCAATCAGCCCCAGCATTTT. The encoded protein is CASMAEKYSNQPQHF.

This clonotype was seen a handful of times. The chain couples TRBV3-1 to TRBJ2-6; 7 bases line up with TRBD1. There are 16 residues in the CDR3. Germline CDR1 LGHDT, CDR2 YNNKEL (reference sequence). V lost 4 bases, J lost 2 bases, and 5 bases stayed unmatched. The CDR3, as DNA: TGTGCCAGCAGCCGACAGGGCGGAGCTGGGGCCAACGTCCTGACTTTC. It is translated as CASSRQGGAGANVLTF. Variable domain in full (rest from reference TRBV3-1 and TRBJ2-6): DTAVSQTPKYLVTQMGNDKSIKCEQNLGHDTMYWYKQDSKKFLKIMFSYNNKELIINETVPNRFSPKSPDKAHLNLHINSLELGDSAVYFCASSRQGGAGANVLTFGAGSRLTVL.

This clonotype was seen repeatedly, ten times or more. CDR3 nucleotides: TGTGCCAGCAGCCAATCTTGGGGGGAGCTGTTTTTT. Protein product: CASSQSWGELFF. This chain links TRBV3-1 with TRBJ2-2; D is uncertain. The germline CDR1 and CDR2 sequences are LGHDT and YNNKEL (reference sequence). This CDR3 region has 12 residues. V was trimmed by 2 bases and J by 8 bases, leaving 6 bases between them.

This clonotype was counted a few times. The chain links TRBV5-1 to TRBJ1-1, with no clear D. V was shortened by 2 bases and J by 4 bases, with 12 bases between the two germline ends. Germline V lookup: CDR1 SGHRS, CDR2 YFSETQ. The CDR3 loop spans 14 amino acids. DNA for the CDR3: TGCGCCAGCAGCTTATTAGGTGGAGGCACTGAAGCTTTCTTT. Protein: CASSLLGGGTEAFF.